Following are 18 T cell receptor beta chains from one sample sequenced in a study of cytomegalovirus exposure and HLA in healthy donors. The study ran its PCR with 60 Vbeta and 13 Jbeta primers. TCRdb's table, derived via immunoSEQ multiplex PCR, lists solely in-frame clones and lacks some. The sample has about 190,000 clones; about 80% are singletons. The sample consisted of PBMCs. The receptors derive from a woman aged 40 to 50 in good health and CMV-seronegative.

This clone has just a few counts. This chain joins TRBV29-1 and TRBJ1-1; D is ambiguous. The germline CDR1 and CDR2 sequences are SQVTM and ANQGSEA. Trimming cost V 3 bases and J 1 base, with 9 bases left between them. CDR3 length: 13 amino acids. The CDR3 DNA sequence: TGCAGCGTTGATTTTGGAGGGAACACTGAAGCTTTCTTT. Its protein product is CSVDFGGNTEAFF.

This chain joins TRBV11-2 and TRBJ2-1; no reliable D call. This CDR3 region has 16 residues. Per the germline V gene, CDR1 is SGHAT and CDR2 is FQNNGV. V was trimmed by 2 bases and J by 2 bases, leaving 13 bases between them. In DNA, the CDR3 is TGTGCCAGCAGCTTAACCCAGCGCCTAGCCTACAATGAGCAGTTCTTC. Residues: CASSLTQRLAYNEQFF.

This chain connects TRBV6-5 to TRBJ1-5, with TRBD1 as a possible D gene (6 bases). V lost 4 bases and J 3 bases, leaving 13 bases between the germline ends. Germline loops: CDR1 MNHEY, CDR2 SVGAGI. The length of the CDR3 is 15 residues. The CDR3 DNA sequence: TGTGCCAGCAGTTCCTCCGGGACAATCAATCAGCCCCAGCATTTT. Its translation: CASSSSGTINQPQHF.

This chain joins TRBV5-6 and TRBJ2-1, with D possibly matching TRBD2 (6 bases). CDR3 length equals 16 residues. Germline values: CDR1 SGHDT, CDR2 YYEEEE. With 2 bases removed from V and 9 bases from J, the gap between germline ends came to 21 bases. This CDR3 is CASSLVRRGPGLEQFF. The DNA of the CDR3 is TGTGCCAGCAGCTTAGTCAGGCGGGGACCAGGGCTTGAGCAGTTCTTC.

The rearrangement links TRBV27 to TRBJ1-1; TRBD1 might be the D (5 bases). This CDR3 has 13 residues. Germline V gives CDR1 MNHEY, CDR2 SMNVEV (reference sequence). Trimming took 5 bases from V and 6 from J, leaving 13 bases between them. The DNA of the CDR3 is TGTGCCAGCAGTCATTCGCAGGGCGCTGAAGCTTTCTTT. Protein product: CASSHSQGAEAFF.

This chain links TRBV7-8 with TRBJ1-3; D is perhaps TRBD1 (5 bases). Germline-derived CDR1 and CDR2 are SGHVS and FQNEAQ. This CDR3 comprises 16 residues. V was shortened by 5 bases and J by 0 bases, with 14 bases between the two germline ends. The CDR3 reads CASSVGGTDSGNTIYF. The CDR3 nucleotides are TGTGCCAGCAGCGTGGGGGGTACAGACTCTGGAAACACCATATATTTT.

This clone was counted only a few times. The CDR3 nucleotides are TGTGCCAGCAGCTTAGGGGCGGGAGGGGAGTACAATGAGCAGTTCTTC. It codes for CASSLGAGGEYNEQFF. The chain has TRBV11-2 and TRBJ2-1, with 9 nucleotides matching TRBD2. Per the germline V gene, CDR1 is SGHAT and CDR2 is FQNNGV. This CDR3 is built from 16 residues. After removal of 1 base from V and 4 bases from J, the junction contained 5 bases not matched to a gene.

The chain employs TRBV9 and TRBJ1-1, with D tentatively TRBD1 (5 bases). With 4 bases removed from V and 1 base from J, the gap between germline ends came to 11 bases. The CDR3 is made up of 14 amino acids. The germline CDR1 and CDR2 sequences are SGDLS and YYNGEE. In DNA form, the CDR3 reads TGTGCCAGCAGCCCCCGGGACTCGAACACTGAAGCTTTCTTT. It codes for CASSPRDSNTEAFF.

The V call is TRBV7-2, the J call TRBJ1-5; 11 nucleotides line up with TRBD1. The germline V gene encodes CDR1 SGHTA and CDR2 FQGNSA. Trimming took 4 bases from V and 5 from J; bases not matched to a gene: 4. The CDR3 spans 15 residues. The CDR3 coding sequence is TGTGCCAGCAGCTCTCGGACAGGGGGCTATCAGCCCCAGCATTTT. Its protein is CASSSRTGGYQPQHF. The whole variable domain, remainder taken from reference TRBV7-2 and TRBJ1-5, is GAGVSQSPSNKVTEKGKDVELRCDPISGHTALYWYRQSLGQGLEFLIYFQGNSAPDKSGLPSDRFSAERTGGSVSTLTIQRTQQEDSAVYLCASSSRTGGYQPQHFGDGTRLSIL.

V is TRBV5-4 and J is TRBJ2-7; 8 positions match TRBD1. Germline loops: CDR1 SGHNT, CDR2 YYREEE (reference sequence). The CDR3 covers 14 residues. J gave up 1 base and V 1 base, and 1 base lay outside the gene matches. The CDR3 loop reads CASSLQGASYEQYF. The CDR3 region has the DNA TGTGCCAGCAGCTTGCAGGGGGCTTCCTACGAGCAGTACTTC.

The chain recombines TRBV15 with TRBJ1-1, with D hard to call. Deletions cut 1 base from V and 1 base from J, with 10 bases between. The CDR3 spans 15 residues. Germline V gives CDR1 LNHNV, CDR2 YYDKDF (reference sequence). Written as DNA, the CDR3 is TGTGCCACCAGCAGAGTCCGTCGGGGGAACACTGAAGCTTTCTTT. Protein: CATSRVRRGNTEAFF.

The J gene is TRBJ1-1, the V gene TRBV30; TRBD1 might be the D (6 bases). The V gene's germline CDR1 is GTSNPN and CDR2 SVGIG (reference sequence). V was shortened by 8 bases and J by 4 bases, with 17 bases between the two germline ends. The CDR3 length is 13 residues. CDR3 sequence: CAGSPQGSTEAFF. In nucleotides, the CDR3 is TGTGCCGGCAGTCCCCAGGGGAGCACTGAAGCTTTCTTT.

V and J are TRBV15 and TRBJ2-1; TRBD2 aligns across 9 bases. The V and J ends lost 0 bases and 3 bases, in that order; junction bases with no gene match: 6. The germline gives CDR1 LNHNV, CDR2 YYDKDF (reference sequence). This CDR3 region has 17 residues. CDR3 amino acids: CATSRDLGSGSYNEQFF. The CDR3 DNA sequence: TGTGCCACCAGCAGAGATTTGGGTAGCGGGAGCTACAATGAGCAGTTCTTC.

Notes on this clone: Sequence at one end of the junction differs from germline and may be a read error. The V gene is TRBV7-9, the J gene TRBJ2-3; 9 bases are a match to TRBD2. Germline-derived CDR1 and CDR2 are SEHNR and FQNEAQ (reference sequence). The CDR3 is 12 amino acids. The CDR3 reads CSSGTSSDTQYF. The CDR3 DNA is TGTTCCAGCGGGACTAGCTCAGATACGCAGTATTTT.

The genes are TRBV4-1 and TRBJ1-1; D is unclear. V was shortened by 0 bases and J by 1 base, with 12 bases between the two germline ends. In germline, CDR1 is MGHRA, CDR2 YSYEKL. The length of the CDR3 is 16 residues. The CDR3 bases are TGCGCCAGCAGCCAAGATCGGGATTTGTGGAACACTGAAGCTTTCTTT. Residues: CASSQDRDLWNTEAFF.

The chain links TRBV28 to TRBJ2-4; 8 bases line up with TRBD2. The length of the CDR3 is 20 residues. V lost 2 bases to trimming and J lost 1 base; unmatched junction nucleotides: 16. Germline assignment: CDR1 MDHEN and CDR2 SYDVKM. CDR3 in DNA: TGTGCCAGCAGTTTAAGCCTAGCGGGCCCGGAGAGGAGGGCCAAAAACATTCAGTACTTC. Translated: CASSLSLAGPERRAKNIQYF.

The CDR3 nucleotides read TGTGCCAGCTCCCAAGGACCGGGACAGGGAGGAAACACCATATATTTT. As protein: CASSQGPGQGGNTIYF. This sequence joins TRBV18 and TRBJ1-3, with 9 bases identical to TRBD1. The CDR3 loop spans 16 amino acids. V shed 6 bases and J 4 bases; nucleotides not matched to a gene: 10. The germline V gene has CDR1 KGHSH and CDR2 LQKENI.

The CDR3 here is CASSQAPGTEQFF. CDR3 DNA sequence: TGCGCCAGCAGCCAGGCGCCGGGAACTGAGCAGTTCTTC. The chain couples TRBV4-1 to TRBJ2-1; D may be TRBD2 (5 bases). Trimming took off 3 bases at V and 9 bases at J, with 12 bases between the two ends. Germline loops: CDR1 MGHRA, CDR2 YSYEKL. The CDR3 has 13 amino acids.